A selection of T cell receptor beta chains follows, all from one sample in a study of post-analysis software for immune sequencing data. TCRdb re-derived calls from the PCR reads in MiXCR, one entry per CDR3 protein. The repertoire holds fewer than 900,000 distinct CDR3 sequences, with about 45% as singletons. Sequenced: blood. The receptors derive from a girl aged 5 to 17 with multiple sclerosis. The CDR3 runs from the conserved cysteine through the conserved F or W. The order of the fields is CDR3 protein, CDR3 DNA, clone size, J gene, D gene, V gene. The D gene is left open where the match is weak. Expanded clones are given a class, and other clones once, few, many or no size at all.

CASSEGRLFSTDTQYF,TGTGCCAGCAGTGAAGGGAGACTGTTTAGCACAGATACGCAGTATTTT,.,TRBJ2-3,.,TRBV6-1
CASSGSRASEDNEQYF,TGTGCCAGCAGCGGCTCCCGGGCTAGCGAAGACAATGAGCAGTACTTC,.,TRBJ2-5,.,TRBV7-9
CASSLPAGGLGDTQYF,TGCGCCAGCAGCTTGCCAGCGGGAGGTTTAGGAGATACGCAGTATTTT,.,TRBJ2-3,TRBD2,TRBV5-1
CASSRNPGQGFYEQYF,TGTGCCAGCAGCCGCAACCCGGGACAGGGGTTCTACGAGCAGTACTTC,.,TRBJ2-7,TRBD1,TRBV7-8
CASSIAGEETQYF,TGTGCCAGTAGTATAGCGGGAGAGGAGACCCAGTACTTC,.,TRBJ2-5,.,TRBV19
CASSLDLITGGSEAFF,TGTGCCAGCAGTTTAGATCTCATCACAGGGGGATCTGAAGCTTTCTTT,.,TRBJ1-1,TRBD1,TRBV12-3/TRBV12-4
CASSPPPTQYF,TGTGCCAGCAGCCCCCCGCCGACCCAGTACTTC,.,TRBJ2-5,.,TRBV7-9
CASSSAGTSGQDTQYF,TGTGCCAGCAGCTCTGCCGGGACTAGCGGACAAGATACGCAGTATTTT,few,TRBJ2-3,TRBD2,TRBV7-3
CASSSGTRAFF,TGTGCCAGCAGCTCCGGGACCCGAGCTTTCTTT,.,TRBJ1-1,.,TRBV12-3/TRBV12-4
CASSSHGRGGGTEAFF,TGTGCCAGCAGTTCCCACGGGAGGGGGGGGGGCACTGAAGCTTTCTTT,few,TRBJ1-1,.,TRBV6-6
CASSLGGREVYEQYF,TGTGCCAGCAGCCTTGGCGGGAGGGAAGTCTACGAGCAGTACTTC,.,TRBJ2-7,TRBD2,TRBV6-2/TRBV6-3
CASSPLPYEQYF,TGTGCCAGCAGCCCCCTTCCCTACGAGCAGTACTTC,.,TRBJ2-7,.,TRBV7-2
CASSPLAKNIQYF,TGTGCCAGCTCCCCATTAGCCAAAAACATTCAGTACTTC,few,TRBJ2-4,.,TRBV6-5
CASSPNPYSNEQFF,TGTGCCAGCAGCCCTAACCCCTATAGCAATGAGCAGTTCTTC,.,TRBJ2-1,.,TRBV7-2
CASSPGTGRKNIQYF,TGCGCCAGCAGCCCCGGAACGGGGCGGAAAAACATTCAGTACTTC,.,TRBJ2-4,.,TRBV4-3
CASSQYRGLSTDTQYF,TGTGCCAGCAGTCAGTACAGGGGGCTGAGCACAGATACGCAGTATTTT,.,TRBJ2-3,TRBD1,TRBV6-5
CASSLLTGRADTQYF,TGCGCCAGCAGCCTTCTTACGGGAAGGGCAGATACGCAGTATTTT,.,TRBJ2-3,.,TRBV5-1
CASTRQGAGNEQFF,TGTGCCAGCACAAGACAGGGGGCCGGCAATGAGCAGTTCTTC,.,TRBJ2-1,TRBD1,TRBV6-2/TRBV6-3
CASTDRNNQPQHF,TGTGCCAGCACGGACAGGAATAATCAGCCCCAGCATTTT,.,TRBJ1-5,TRBD1,TRBV6-6
CTSSPGQVKGYEQYF,TGTACCAGCAGCCCTGGACAGGTGAAGGGCTACGAGCAGTACTTC,.,TRBJ2-7,TRBD1,TRBV6-5
CASSYAGGIEQFF,TGTGCCAGCAGCTATGCTGGCGGGATCGAGCAGTTCTTC,few,TRBJ2-1,.,TRBV7-2
CSARPLRTGVPEQFF,TGCAGTGCTAGACCTTTAAGGACAGGGGTTCCTGAGCAGTTCTTC,.,TRBJ2-1,TRBD1,TRBV20-1
CSVEGTSGVSYNEQFF,TGCAGCGTTGAAGGGACTAGCGGTGTCTCCTACAATGAGCAGTTCTTC,once,TRBJ2-1,TRBD2,TRBV29-1
CASSSGGRGSLSYNEQFF,TGTGCCAGCAGTTCAGGCGGGAGGGGGTCCCTCTCCTACAATGAGCAGTTCTTC,once,TRBJ2-1,TRBD2,TRBV12-3/TRBV12-4
CASSKLERQGRGSYEQYF,TGTGCCAGCAGCAAATTGGAGAGACAGGGTAGGGGCTCCTACGAGCAGTACTTC,.,TRBJ2-7,.,TRBV21-1
CASSSIITDTQYF,TGTGCCAGCAGTTCCATTATCACAGATACGCAGTATTTT,.,TRBJ2-3,.,TRBV28
CASSRSPEHHEQYF,TGTGCCAGCAGCAGGAGCCCCGAACACCACGAGCAGTACTTC,.,TRBJ2-7,.,TRBV7-2
CSAREGTGLAYEQYF,TGCAGTGCTAGAGAGGGGACGGGACTGGCCTACGAGCAGTACTTC,.,TRBJ2-7,.,TRBV20-1
CASSSAGRSNQPQHF,TGTGCCAGCAGTTCCGCGGGACGGAGCAATCAGCCCCAGCATTTT,few,TRBJ1-5,.,TRBV27
CSARPLRGLGINEQFF,TGCAGTGCTAGACCGTTGCGCGGGCTAGGCATCAATGAGCAGTTCTTC,few,TRBJ2-1,.,TRBV20-1
CASSQDRFDTQYF,TGTGCCAGCAGCCAAGATCGATTCGATACGCAGTATTTT,.,TRBJ2-3,.,TRBV4-2
CASSYRAWRLQYF,TGTGCCAGCAGTTACAGGGCTTGGCGCCTTCAGTACTTC,few,TRBJ2-4,.,TRBV6-5
CSVDEQGLYNEQYF,TGCAGCGTTGACGAACAGGGCTTATACAATGAGCAGTACTTC,few,TRBJ2-7,.,TRBV29-1
CAISESMDGFEQYF,TGTGCCATCAGTGAGTCAATGGACGGGTTCGAGCAGTACTTC,.,TRBJ2-7,.,TRBV10-3
CSAISVTDTQYF,TGCAGTGCTATTAGCGTGACAGATACGCAGTATTTT,few,TRBJ2-3,.,TRBV20-1
CASREYGTSGGYEQYF,TGTGCCAGCCGAGAATATGGGACTAGCGGTGGCTACGAGCAGTACTTC,.,TRBJ2-7,TRBD2,TRBV6-1
CSASDGGETQYF,TGCAGTGCTAGTGATGGGGGAGAGACCCAGTACTTC,.,TRBJ2-5,.,TRBV20-1
CASSPVPDTDFYEQYF,TGTGCCAGCAGCCCTGTGCCGGACACCGACTTTTACGAGCAGTACTTC,.,TRBJ2-7,.,TRBV7-8
CASLRGTGGAYTQYF,TGTGCCTCACTCAGAGGGACAGGGGGCGCATATACGCAGTATTTT,.,TRBJ2-3,TRBD1,TRBV12-3/TRBV12-4
CASSDSGQFQETQYF,TGTGCCAGCAGTGATAGCGGGCAATTCCAAGAGACCCAGTACTTC,.,TRBJ2-5,TRBD2,TRBV2
CANTPGDAGGYNEQFF,TGTGCCAACACCCCAGGGGATGCGGGCGGCTACAATGAGCAGTTCTTC,.,TRBJ2-1,.,TRBV7-6
CASSHDGQGAPEAFF,TGCGCCAGCAGCCACGACGGACAGGGGGCCCCTGAAGCTTTCTTT,.,TRBJ1-1,TRBD1,TRBV4-1
CAISESQVTGRSGANVLTF,TGTGCCATCAGTGAGTCGCAAGTGACAGGGCGATCTGGGGCCAACGTCCTGACTTTC,once,TRBJ2-6,TRBD1,TRBV10-3
CSTRDPGRGVDTQYF,TGCAGTACTAGAGATCCCGGACGTGGGGTAGATACGCAGTATTTT,.,TRBJ2-3,.,TRBV20-1
CASSLVVDSPLHF,TGCGCCAGCAGCTTGGTGGTGGATTCACCCCTCCACTTT,.,TRBJ1-6,.,TRBV5-1
CASTTSGGVGEQFF,TGTGCCAGCACCACTAGCGGGGGGGTTGGGGAGCAGTTCTTC,.,TRBJ2-1,TRBD2,TRBV7-8
CASRMSLGNQETQYF,TGTGCCAGCCGGATGTCCCTAGGGAACCAAGAGACCCAGTACTTC,.,TRBJ2-5,.,TRBV11-2
CASSLEGWGQETQYF,TGCGCCAGCAGCTTGGAGGGCTGGGGACAAGAGACCCAGTACTTC,.,TRBJ2-5,.,TRBV5-1
CSASGSMGGRLHEQYF,TGCAGTGCTAGTGGGTCGATGGGCGGGAGGTTGCACGAGCAGTACTTC,.,TRBJ2-7,TRBD2,TRBV20-1
CASSHEATGDGYTF,TGCGCCAGCAGCCATGAGGCGACAGGGGATGGCTACACCTTC,.,TRBJ1-2,TRBD1,TRBV4-1
CASSSNTGRTQYF,TGTGCCAGCAGTTCAAATACAGGGAGGACCCAGTACTTC,.,TRBJ2-5,.,TRBV12-3/TRBV12-4